The following is a T cell receptor beta chain sequence with its context. Carrying unique molecular identifiers, the cDNA also gained a universal primer site through template switching. TCRdb reanalysed the 5' RACE reads using MiXCR and keeps one entry per CDR3 protein. The table shows about 240,000 distinct CDR3 sequences, with more than 9% occurring only once. The length of the CDR3 is 16 residues. The germline V gene encodes CDR1 SEHNR and CDR2 FQNEAQ (reference sequence). V lost 2 bases, J lost 2 bases, and 15 bases lay in between. This sample stems from a study of identical twins. This receptor was taken from a man over 45 in good health. The sample comprised memory T cells sorted from blood. The chain links TRBV7-9 to TRBJ1-2, with a weak D call TRBD1 (6 bases). CDR3 in amino acids: CASSLSARGVNYGYTF. The CDR3 coding sequence is TGTGCCAGCAGCTTAAGCGCCAGGGGCGTAAACTATGGCTACACCTTC.